This entry lists 18 T cell receptor beta chains sequenced from one sample in a study of shared clonotypes between healthy human individuals (dated by TCRdb to between 2020 and 2021). The library relied on the immunoSEQ multiplex PCR assay. Not all clones reach the TCRdb copy of this immuneACCESS table, which keeps in-frame sequences only. Checked studies attribute under half of the gap to unresolved V genes and leave the rest unexplained. This sample has approximately 650,000 clones in its table, and around 95% of those were observed once. The ten most abundant clones make up around 0.097% of the sample. For the CD8 naive samples, CD45RO-negative cells were positively selected for CCR7, yielding a CD45RA+CCR7+ population from which TemRA cells were excluded. Material: naive CD8+ T cells sorted from blood. What the cell subset or site label conveys for this sample: CD45RA+CCR7+. The receptors here all came from a woman in her thirties in good health.

This chain joins TRBV29-1 and TRBJ1-1; D may be TRBD1 (5 bases). This CDR3 has 13 amino acids. CDR1 is SQVTM and CDR2 is ANQGSEA in the germline V gene. Trimming left V 4 bases short and J 1 base short, with 10 bases between. CDR3 region: CSVAKGSNTEAFF. The CDR3 nucleotides are TGCAGCGTTGCGAAGGGGTCGAACACTGAAGCTTTCTTT.

The rearrangement uses TRBV6-1 and TRBJ1-4, with D perhaps TRBD1 (6 bases). This CDR3 is built from 12 residues. The V gene's germline CDR1 is MNHNS and CDR2 SASEGT. V shed 11 bases and J shed 8 bases, with 15 bases lying between them. Here the CDR3 reads CAVLVTGEKLFF. The CDR3 bases are TGTGCCGTACTGGTTACAGGGGAAAAACTGTTTTTT.

The rearrangement links TRBV9 to TRBJ1-3, with D uncertain. Trimming left V 0 bases short and J 4 bases short, with 11 bases between. CDR1 SGDLS and CDR2 YYNGEE come from the germline V gene. This CDR3 has 15 amino acids. In DNA form, the CDR3 reads TGTGCCAGCAGCGTAGAGGGTCTCTCCGGAAACACCATATATTTT. Translated: CASSVEGLSGNTIYF.

CDR3 nucleotide sequence: TGTGCCAGCAGCCCAGCTAGCGGTGACTCCTACAATGAGCAGTTCTTC. As protein: CASSPASGDSYNEQFF. This sequence joins TRBV7-6 and TRBJ2-1; 7 nucleotides line up with TRBD2. The CDR3 is 16 residues long. Germline V CDR1 and CDR2: SGHVS, FNYEAQ. Unmatched junction bases numbered 7, after V lost 5 bases and J lost 0 bases.

This clone has just one count. J is TRBJ1-1 and V is TRBV4-2; D gene unclear. The germline V gene has CDR1 LGHNA and CDR2 YNFKEQ. With 0 bases removed from V and 2 bases from J, the gap between germline ends came to 7 bases. The CDR3 totals 14 residues. CDR3 loop: CASSQEGVNTEAFF. For the CDR3, the DNA is TGTGCCAGCAGCCAAGAGGGTGTAAACACTGAAGCTTTCTTT.

This clone has just one count. The chain uses TRBV6-5 and TRBJ2-7, with TRBD1 matching 8 bases. The CDR3 is made up of 15 amino acids. The V and J ends lost 3 bases and 1 base, in that order; junction bases with no gene match: 5. The V gene's germline CDR1 is MNHEY and CDR2 SVGAGI. The CDR3 is CASSYDRGGSYEQYF. DNA of the CDR3: TGTGCCAGCAGTTATGACAGGGGAGGATCCTACGAGCAGTACTTC.

This chain uses TRBV5-4 with TRBJ2-1; 10 bases agree with TRBD2. The length of the CDR3 is 15 residues. Germline trimming cut 4 bases from V and 7 bases from J; bases unmatched to any gene: 8. Per the germline V gene, CDR1 is SGHNT and CDR2 is YYREEE (reference sequence). This chain's CDR3 is CASSVSSGSRNEQFF. CDR3 nucleotides: TGTGCCAGCAGCGTCTCTAGCGGGAGTAGAAATGAGCAGTTCTTC.

The CDR3 reads CASSFESSYEQYF. The DNA of the CDR3 is TGCGCCAGCAGCTTTGAGAGCTCCTACGAGCAGTACTTC. The rearrangement uses TRBV5-1 and TRBJ2-7; no reliable D call. The CDR3 has 13 amino acids. Germline V gives CDR1 SGHRS, CDR2 YFSETQ. V lost 2 bases and J lost 0, with 6 bases in between.

The chain uses TRBV19 and TRBJ1-2; a possible D gene is TRBD1 (6 bases). With 5 bases removed from V and 7 bases from J, the gap between germline ends came to 14 bases. The CDR3 totals 13 residues. Germline lookup yields CDR1 LNHDA and CDR2 SQIVND (reference sequence). The CDR3 here is CASSPHAGAGYTF. The CDR3 bases are TGTGCCAGTAGTCCTCACGCAGGGGCTGGCTACACCTTC.

The chain combines TRBV28 with TRBJ2-1; TRBD1 is a possible D gene (6 bases). The CDR3 is 14 residues long. Germline CDR1 is MDHEN and CDR2 is SYDVKM. Trimming stripped 5 bases from V and 7 bases from J, with 15 bases between. In DNA form, the CDR3 reads TGTGCCAGCAGTCCGGCCCTCAGGGGAAATGAGCAGTTCTTC. The encoded protein is CASSPALRGNEQFF.

The CDR3 sequence is CASSGGTSYNEQFF. The CDR3 DNA is TGTGCCAGTAGTGGAGGGACTTCCTACAATGAGCAGTTCTTC. The chain has TRBV19 and TRBJ2-1, with D tentatively TRBD2 (6 bases). The V and J ends lost 5 bases and 1 base respectively, with 9 bases between them. Germline CDR1 is LNHDA and CDR2 is SQIVND (reference sequence). The CDR3 covers 14 residues.

This rearrangement joins TRBV29-1 to TRBJ2-7; 8 positions match TRBD2. The CDR3 has 15 residues. Unmatched junction bases numbered 5, after V lost 0 bases and J lost 1 base. Germline CDR1 reads SQVTM; CDR2 reads ANQGSEA. CDR3 loop: CSVEDGTSSSYEQYF. The CDR3 DNA is TGCAGCGTTGAAGACGGGACTAGTTCTTCCTACGAGCAGTACTTC.

The chain is built from TRBV4-1 and TRBJ1-3, with no clear D. This CDR3 comprises 17 residues. Trimming shortened V by 1 base and J by 0 bases, and 13 bases separated the two germline ends. Germline-derived CDR1 and CDR2 are MGHRA and YSYEKL. The CDR3 spells CASSQAPFGRSGNTIYF. The CDR3 DNA sequence: TGCGCCAGCAGCCAAGCTCCCTTTGGGCGCTCTGGAAACACCATATATTTT.

This clone was seen just once. The chain has TRBV5-4 and TRBJ2-5; D unclear. V lost 5 bases to trimming and J lost 5 bases, with 13 bases between them. The CDR3 length is 13 residues. The V gene's germline CDR1 is SGHNT and CDR2 YYREEE (reference sequence). The CDR3 sequence: CASSGESSETQYF. The CDR3 nucleotides read TGTGCCAGCAGTGGGGAATCCTCGGAGACCCAGTACTTC.

This clone showed up just once. The V and J genes are TRBV19 and TRBJ2-4; TRBD2 matches at 7 bases. The trim removed 4 bases at V and 0 bases at J, leaving 15 bases unmatched. The CDR3 consists of 19 residues. CDR1 is LNHDA, CDR2 SQIVND, per germline (reference sequence). The CDR3 DNA reads as TGTGCCAGTAGTACCACACTAGCGTCTGGGGGAAAAGCCAAAAACATTCAGTACTTC. This translates into CASSTTLASGGKAKNIQYF.

This clone was seen a single time. The CDR3 DNA sequence: TGTGCCAGCAGTTTATCTGGAGGGGCCGGGGAGCTGTTTTTT. Its translation: CASSLSGGAGELFF. The V and J genes are TRBV28 and TRBJ2-2; D possibly corresponds to TRBD2 (6 bases). CDR3 length: 14 residues. The V gene lost 1 base and the J gene lost 6 bases, with 9 bases spanning the gap. Germline-derived CDR1 and CDR2 are MDHEN and SYDVKM.

The rearrangement links TRBV11-3 to TRBJ1-4; a possible D gene is TRBD1 (5 bases). V was trimmed by 4 bases and J by 8 bases, leaving 14 bases between them. This CDR3 spans 14 amino acids. Germline assignment: CDR1 SGHNT and CDR2 YENEEA. This chain's CDR3 is CASSSALTEEKLFF. The CDR3 DNA follows: TGTGCCAGCAGCTCTGCCCTGACAGAGGAAAAACTGTTTTTT.

The chain employs TRBV7-8 and TRBJ2-2; no clear D gene. The CDR3 runs to 14 residues. V lost 1 base to trimming and J lost 6 bases, with 9 bases between them. The V gene's germline CDR1 is SGHVS and CDR2 FQNEAQ. CDR3 DNA: TGTGCCAGCAGCTTAGAAGCCAGCCCCGGGGAGCTGTTTTTT. The encoded protein is CASSLEASPGELFF.